The rows below give T cell receptor beta chains drawn from one sample of a study of CD8+ T cells in alopecia areata. Measured with immunoSEQ multiplex PCR; TCRdb has only the in-frame clones, and not every one. The sample shows fewer than 200,000 clones, about 70% of them seen only once. The source material was CD8+ T cells sorted from blood, sampled at week 0. All receptors derive from a human donor with alopecia areata. Each CDR3 is given with its conserved first and last residue.

TRBJ2-3	TRBV23-1	CASSRPSRRGADTQYF
TRBJ2-7	TRBV2	CASSAKGTLYEQYF
TRBJ2-7	TRBV2	CASNQDRGNEQYF
TRBJ2-7	TRBV19	CASSIGSGEPEQYF
TRBJ2-5	TRBV5-1	CASSLGGRGETQYF
TRBJ2-2	TRBV29-1	CSVMKPENTGELFF
TRBJ2-7	TRBV9	CASSVDGGRTYEQYF
TRBJ2-5	TRBV4-1	CASSQKIPGQGVETQYF
TRBJ1-2	TRBV6-5	CASTQGGTYGYTF
TRBJ2-3	TRBV2	CASRATPSSTDTQYF
TRBJ2-7	TRBV5-1	CASSWGTSGFYEQYF
TRBJ1-2	TRBV2	CASSLREFGYTF
TRBJ1-2	TRBV13	CASSSETPDRPNYGYTF
TRBJ1-1	TRBV15	CATSRKGHTEAFF
TRBJ2-7	TRBV6-5	CASSYASSGFYEQYF
TRBJ2-2	TRBV4-1	CASSHPPLTGELFF
TRBJ1-2	TRBV5-1	CATRAGYGYTF
TRBJ2-7	TRBV4-2	CASSQDWSSPLEQYF
TRBJ1-1	TRBV29-1	CSVEQYTEAFF
TRBJ1-2	TRBV29-1	CSVEDRGLINYGYTF
TRBJ1-1	TRBV5-1	CASNGANTEAFF
TRBJ2-2	TRBV5-4	CASSPGTGELFF
TRBJ2-7	TRBV7-9	CASSTSSNYEQYF
TRBJ1-2	TRBV7-2	CASSLTTGPIYGYTF
TRBJ2-3	TRBV15	CATSRDTDTQYF
TRBJ2-5	TRBV4-1	CASSQQRGGGETQYF
TRBJ1-2	TRBV29-1	CSVETRDGYTF
TRBJ1-1	TRBV2	CASGRTQGAFF
TRBJ2-5	TRBV18	CAGTGIGLGETQYF
TRBJ1-2	TRBV6-5	CASKATDGVYGYTF
TRBJ2-7	TRBV28	CASRSASGANYEQYF
TRBJ1-5	TRBV6-1	CASIDEGFQPQHF
TRBJ2-4	TRBV27	CASSFGGPTDIQYF
TRBJ2-1	TRBV2	CASSVGLYNEQFF
TRBJ2-4	TRBV19	CATRDLNIQYF
TRBJ1-1	TRBV30	CAWKDRGQTEAFF
TRBJ2-5	TRBV7-9	CASEGETQYF
TRBJ1-5	TRBV29-1	CSVIHKEGMGQPQHF
TRBJ2-3	TRBV11-2	CASSSRLAGGSLTDTQYF
TRBJ1-1	TRBV27	CASSFFFGREAFF
TRBJ1-5	TRBV29-1	CSVEGRAGQPQHF
TRBJ2-1	TRBV19	CASRPRGPLYNEQFF
TRBJ2-5	TRBV6-5	CASTPWAGGQETQYF
TRBJ1-1	TRBV7-2	CASSEQGTRNTEAFF
TRBJ1-5	TRBV25-1	CASSMGGNQPQHF
TRBJ2-5	TRBV30	CAWREGLDGQETQYF
TRBJ2-2	TRBV9	CASEPGVSGELFF
TRBJ2-7	TRBV29-1	CSVEDGSYEQYF
TRBJ2-7	TRBV6-6	CASTLFPGTGEREYF
TRBJ1-4	TRBV29-1	CSVTGGLNEKLFF
TRBJ1-2	TRBV7-9	CASSILQGGPYGYTF
TRBJ2-7	TRBV29-1	CSVYDRNFYEQYF
TRBJ1-5	TRBV7-8	CASSLAPTGFDQPQHF
TRBJ2-1	TRBV4-1	CASSQGLDEQFF
TRBJ2-5	TRBV5-1	CASSLAGTGRETQYF
TRBJ2-1	TRBV4-1	CASSQDRTSPGQGDNEQFF
TRBJ2-7	TRBV30	CAWSVRQYEQYF
TRBJ2-7	TRBV5-6	CASSFGQDYEQYF